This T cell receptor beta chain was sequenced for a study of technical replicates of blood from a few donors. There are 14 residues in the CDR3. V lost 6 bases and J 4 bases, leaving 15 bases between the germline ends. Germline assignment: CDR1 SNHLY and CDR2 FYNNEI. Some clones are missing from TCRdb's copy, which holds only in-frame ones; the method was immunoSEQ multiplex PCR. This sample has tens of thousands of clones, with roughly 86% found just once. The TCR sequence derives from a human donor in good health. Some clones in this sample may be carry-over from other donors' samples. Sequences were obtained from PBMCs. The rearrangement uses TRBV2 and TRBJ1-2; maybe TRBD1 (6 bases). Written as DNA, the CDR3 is TGTGCCAGCAGAACAGGGCCTGGGGTCTATGGCTACACCTTC. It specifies CASRTGPGVYGYTF.